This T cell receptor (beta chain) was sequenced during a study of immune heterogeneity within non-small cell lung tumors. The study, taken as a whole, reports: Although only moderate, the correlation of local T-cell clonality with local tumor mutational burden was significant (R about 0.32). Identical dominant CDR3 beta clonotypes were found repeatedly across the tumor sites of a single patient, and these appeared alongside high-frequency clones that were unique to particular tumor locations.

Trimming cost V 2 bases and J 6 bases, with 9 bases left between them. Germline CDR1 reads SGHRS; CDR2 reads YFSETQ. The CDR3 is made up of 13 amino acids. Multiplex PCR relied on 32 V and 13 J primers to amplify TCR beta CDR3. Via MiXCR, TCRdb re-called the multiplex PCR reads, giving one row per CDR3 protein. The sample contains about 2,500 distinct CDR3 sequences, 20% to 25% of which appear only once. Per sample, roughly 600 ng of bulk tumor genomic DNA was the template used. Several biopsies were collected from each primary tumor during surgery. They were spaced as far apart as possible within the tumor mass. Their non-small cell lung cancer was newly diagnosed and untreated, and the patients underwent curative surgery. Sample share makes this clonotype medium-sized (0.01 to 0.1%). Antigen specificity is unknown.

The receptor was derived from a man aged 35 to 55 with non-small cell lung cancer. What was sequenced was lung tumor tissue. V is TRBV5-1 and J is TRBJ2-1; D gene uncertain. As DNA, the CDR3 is TGCGCCAGCAGCTTTGTCGGCGGCAATGAGCAGTTCTTC. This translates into CASSFVGGNEQFF.